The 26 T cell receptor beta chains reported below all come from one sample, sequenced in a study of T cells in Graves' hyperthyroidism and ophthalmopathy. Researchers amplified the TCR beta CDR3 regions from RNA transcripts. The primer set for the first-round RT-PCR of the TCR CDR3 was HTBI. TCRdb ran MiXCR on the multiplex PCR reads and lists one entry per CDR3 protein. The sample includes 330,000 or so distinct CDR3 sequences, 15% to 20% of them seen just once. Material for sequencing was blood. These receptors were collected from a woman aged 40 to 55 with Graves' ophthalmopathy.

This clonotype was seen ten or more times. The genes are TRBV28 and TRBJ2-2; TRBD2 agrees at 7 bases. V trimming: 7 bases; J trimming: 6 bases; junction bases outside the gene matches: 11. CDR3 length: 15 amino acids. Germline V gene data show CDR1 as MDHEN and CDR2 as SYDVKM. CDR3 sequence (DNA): TGTGCCAGCACCCTAGGATGGGGGGGTGCCGGGGAGCTGTTTTTT. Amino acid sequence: CASTLGWGGAGELFF.

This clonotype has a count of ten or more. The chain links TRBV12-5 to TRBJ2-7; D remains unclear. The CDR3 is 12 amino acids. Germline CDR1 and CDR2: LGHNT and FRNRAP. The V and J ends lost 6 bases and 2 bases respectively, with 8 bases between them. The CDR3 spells CASGAVTYEQYF. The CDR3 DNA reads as TGTGCTAGTGGGGCAGTTACCTACGAGCAGTACTTC.

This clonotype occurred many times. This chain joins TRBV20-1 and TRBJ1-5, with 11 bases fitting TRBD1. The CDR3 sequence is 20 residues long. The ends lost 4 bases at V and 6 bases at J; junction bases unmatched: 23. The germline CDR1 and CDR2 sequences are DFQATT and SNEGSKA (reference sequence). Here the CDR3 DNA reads TGCAGTGCTACATGGACAGGGGGCGATCCTCGGTACCCCCACCGTCAGCCCCAGCATTTT. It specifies CSATWTGGDPRYPHRQPQHF.

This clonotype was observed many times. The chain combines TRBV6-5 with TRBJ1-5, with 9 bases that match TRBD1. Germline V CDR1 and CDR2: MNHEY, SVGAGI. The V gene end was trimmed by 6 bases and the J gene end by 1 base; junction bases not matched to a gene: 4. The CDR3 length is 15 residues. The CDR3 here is CASRGTGNSNQPQHF. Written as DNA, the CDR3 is TGTGCCAGCAGAGGGACAGGGAACAGCAATCAGCCCCAGCATTTT.

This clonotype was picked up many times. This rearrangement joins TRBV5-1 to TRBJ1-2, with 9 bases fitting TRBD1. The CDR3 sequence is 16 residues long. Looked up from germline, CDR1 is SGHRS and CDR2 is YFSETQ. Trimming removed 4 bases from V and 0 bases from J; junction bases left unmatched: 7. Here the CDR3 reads CASSPRTGASNYGYTF. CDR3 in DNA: TGCGCCAGCAGCCCGCGGACAGGGGCCTCTAACTATGGCTACACCTTC. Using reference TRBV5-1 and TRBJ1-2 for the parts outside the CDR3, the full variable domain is KAGVTQTPRYLIKTRGQQVTLSCSPISGHRSVSWYQQTPGQGLQFLFEYFSETQRNKGNFPGRFSGRQFSNSRSEMNVSTLELGDSALYLCASSPRTGASNYGYTFGSGTRLTVV.

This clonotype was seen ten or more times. The CDR3 is CASMRAGGVTGELFF. CDR3 nucleotide sequence: TGTGCCAGTATGAGAGCGGGAGGGGTGACCGGGGAGCTGTTTTTT. The chain recombines TRBV19 with TRBJ2-2, with TRBD2 matching 10 bases. V lost 7 bases, J lost 5 bases, and 7 bases stayed unmatched. The CDR3 loop spans 15 amino acids. CDR1 and CDR2 from the germline V gene are LNHDA and SQIVND (reference sequence).

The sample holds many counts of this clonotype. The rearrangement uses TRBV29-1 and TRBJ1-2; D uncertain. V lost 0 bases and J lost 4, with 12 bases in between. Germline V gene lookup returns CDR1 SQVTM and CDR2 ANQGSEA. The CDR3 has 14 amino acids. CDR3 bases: TGCAGCGTTGAAGAAGTCATCCGGGGCTATGGCTACACCTTC. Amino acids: CSVEEVIRGYGYTF.

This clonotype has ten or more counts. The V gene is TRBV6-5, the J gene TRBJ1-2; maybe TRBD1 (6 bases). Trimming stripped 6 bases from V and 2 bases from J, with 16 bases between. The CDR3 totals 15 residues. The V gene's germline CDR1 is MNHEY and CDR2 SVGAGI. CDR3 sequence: CASRAGTSGNYGYTF. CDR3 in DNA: TGTGCCAGCAGAGCCGGGACATCAGGGAACTATGGCTACACCTTC.

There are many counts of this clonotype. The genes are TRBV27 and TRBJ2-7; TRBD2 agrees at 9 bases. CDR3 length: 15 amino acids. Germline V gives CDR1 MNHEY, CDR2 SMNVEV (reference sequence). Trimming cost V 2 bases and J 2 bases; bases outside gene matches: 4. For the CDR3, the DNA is TGTGCCAGCAGTTTACGGCGGGAGGGCCCCTACGAGCAGTACTTC. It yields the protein CASSLRREGPYEQYF.

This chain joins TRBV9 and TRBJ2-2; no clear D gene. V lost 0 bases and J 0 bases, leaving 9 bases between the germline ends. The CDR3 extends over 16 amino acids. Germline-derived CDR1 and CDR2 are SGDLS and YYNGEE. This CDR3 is CASSVGQDPNTGELFF. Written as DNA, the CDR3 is TGTGCCAGCAGCGTAGGTCAGGACCCGAACACCGGGGAGCTGTTTTTT.

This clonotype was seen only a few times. DNA of the CDR3: TGTGCCACCAAAGTCGGGGGACAGGGACTTCTTCACTATGGCTACACCTTC. Its protein is CATKVGGQGLLHYGYTF. The chain couples TRBV24-1 to TRBJ1-2, with 9 bases identical to TRBD1. Germline V lookup: CDR1 KGHDR, CDR2 SFDVKD. V shed 8 bases, J shed 3 bases, and the junction held 15 bases outside the gene matches. The CDR3 length is 17 residues.

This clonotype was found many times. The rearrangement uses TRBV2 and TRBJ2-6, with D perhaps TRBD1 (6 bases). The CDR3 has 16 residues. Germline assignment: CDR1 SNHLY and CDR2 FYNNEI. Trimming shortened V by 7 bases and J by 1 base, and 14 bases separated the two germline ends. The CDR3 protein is CASKRDKGSGANVLTF. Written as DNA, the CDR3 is TGTGCCAGCAAACGGGACAAGGGATCTGGGGCCAACGTCCTGACTTTC. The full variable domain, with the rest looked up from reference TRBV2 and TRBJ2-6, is EPEVTQTPSHQVTQMGQEVILRCVPISNHLYFYWYRQILGQKVEFLVSFYNNEISEKSEIFDDQFSVERPDGSNFTLKIRSTKLEDSAMYFCASKRDKGSGANVLTFGAGSRLTVL.

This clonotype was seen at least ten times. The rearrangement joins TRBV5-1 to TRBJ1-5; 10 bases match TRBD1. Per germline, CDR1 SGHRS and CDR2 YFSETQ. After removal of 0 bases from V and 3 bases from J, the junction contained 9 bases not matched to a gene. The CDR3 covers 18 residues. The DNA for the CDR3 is TGCGCCAGCAGCTTGGAGAGACAGGGGGCGCATGACAATCAGCCCCAGCATTTT. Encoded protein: CASSLERQGAHDNQPQHF.

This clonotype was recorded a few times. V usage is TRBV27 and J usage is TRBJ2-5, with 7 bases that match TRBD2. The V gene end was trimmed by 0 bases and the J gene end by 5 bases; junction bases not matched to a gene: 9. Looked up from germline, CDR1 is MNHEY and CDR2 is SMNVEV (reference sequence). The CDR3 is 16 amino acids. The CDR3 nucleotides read TGTGCCAGCAGTTTATCGCCGCCAGCGGGGCGGGAGACCCAGTACTTC. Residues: CASSLSPPAGRETQYF.

In DNA, the CDR3 is TGTGCCAGCAGCTTATGGGTCACCTCCTACGAGCAGTACTTC. It specifies CASSLWVTSYEQYF. The chain couples TRBV7-2 to TRBJ2-7; the D is unclear. The CDR3 loop spans 14 amino acids. The germline V and J ends were trimmed by 2 bases and 0 bases, with 8 bases remaining between them. Germline V gene lookup returns CDR1 SGHTA and CDR2 FQGNSA. The whole variable domain, remainder taken from reference TRBV7-2 and TRBJ2-7, is GAGVSQSPSNKVTEKGKDVELRCDPISGHTALYWYRQSLGQGLEFLIYFQGNSAPDKSGLPSDRFSAERTGGSVSTLTIQRTQQEDSAVYLCASSLWVTSYEQYFGPGTRLTVT.

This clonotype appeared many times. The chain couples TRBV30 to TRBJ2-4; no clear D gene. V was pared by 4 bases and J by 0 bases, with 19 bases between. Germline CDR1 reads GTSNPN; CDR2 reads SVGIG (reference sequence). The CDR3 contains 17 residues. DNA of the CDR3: TGTGCCTGGACTCAGAAGGGAAAAGGGCTAGCCAAAAACATTCAGTACTTC. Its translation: CAWTQKGKGLAKNIQYF.

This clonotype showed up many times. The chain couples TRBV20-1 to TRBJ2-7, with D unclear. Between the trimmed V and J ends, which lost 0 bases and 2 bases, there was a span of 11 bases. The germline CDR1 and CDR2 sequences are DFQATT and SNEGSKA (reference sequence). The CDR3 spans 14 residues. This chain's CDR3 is CSARDRASTYEQYF. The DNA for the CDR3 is TGCAGTGCTAGAGATCGGGCTAGTACCTACGAGCAGTACTTC.

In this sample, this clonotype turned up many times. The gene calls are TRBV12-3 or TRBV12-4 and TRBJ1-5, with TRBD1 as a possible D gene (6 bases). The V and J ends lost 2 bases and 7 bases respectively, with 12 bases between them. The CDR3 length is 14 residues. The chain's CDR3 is CASSLTQGSQPQHF. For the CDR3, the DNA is TGTGCCAGCAGTTTAACGCAGGGGAGCCAGCCCCAGCATTTT.

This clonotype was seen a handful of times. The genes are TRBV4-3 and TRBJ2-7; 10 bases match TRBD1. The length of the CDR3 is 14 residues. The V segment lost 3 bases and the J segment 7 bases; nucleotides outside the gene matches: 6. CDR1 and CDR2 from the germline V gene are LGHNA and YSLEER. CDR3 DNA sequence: TGCGCCAGCAGCCAGGACAGGGGGTTGTGGGAGCAGTACTTC. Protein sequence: CASSQDRGLWEQYF.

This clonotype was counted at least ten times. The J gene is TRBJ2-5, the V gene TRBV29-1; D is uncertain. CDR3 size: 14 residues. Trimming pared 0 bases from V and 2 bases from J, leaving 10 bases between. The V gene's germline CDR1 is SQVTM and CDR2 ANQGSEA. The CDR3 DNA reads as TGCAGCGTTGAAGATCGGCGCAGACAAGAGACCCAGTACTTC. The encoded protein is CSVEDRRRQETQYF.

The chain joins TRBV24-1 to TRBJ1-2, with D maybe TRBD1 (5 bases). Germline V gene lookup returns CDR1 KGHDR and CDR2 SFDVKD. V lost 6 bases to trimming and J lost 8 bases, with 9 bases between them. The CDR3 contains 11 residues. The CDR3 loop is CATSRGRGYTF. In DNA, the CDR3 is TGTGCCACCAGTCGGGGCAGGGGCTACACCTTC.

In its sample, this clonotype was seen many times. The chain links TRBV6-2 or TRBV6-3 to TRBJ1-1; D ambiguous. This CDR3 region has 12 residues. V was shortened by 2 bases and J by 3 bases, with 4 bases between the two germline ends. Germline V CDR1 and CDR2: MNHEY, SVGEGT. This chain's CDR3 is CASSYIDTEAFF. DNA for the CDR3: TGTGCCAGCAGTTACATCGACACTGAAGCTTTCTTT.

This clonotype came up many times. As DNA, the CDR3 is TGTGCCAGCAGCTTAATAGGGGACGAGCAGTACTTC. It specifies CASSLIGDEQYF. The rearrangement uses TRBV13 and TRBJ2-7, with D perhaps matching TRBD1 (5 bases). Deletions cut 2 bases from V and 5 bases from J, with 7 bases between. In germline, CDR1 is PRHDT, CDR2 FYEKMQ (reference sequence). The CDR3 contains 12 residues. Full variable domain (remainder filled in from reference TRBV13 and TRBJ2-7): AAGVIQSPRHLIKEKRETATLKCYPIPRHDTVYWYQQGPGQDPQFLISFYEKMQSDKGSIPDRFSAQQFSDYHSELNMSSLELGDSALYFCASSLIGDEQYFGPGTRLTVT.

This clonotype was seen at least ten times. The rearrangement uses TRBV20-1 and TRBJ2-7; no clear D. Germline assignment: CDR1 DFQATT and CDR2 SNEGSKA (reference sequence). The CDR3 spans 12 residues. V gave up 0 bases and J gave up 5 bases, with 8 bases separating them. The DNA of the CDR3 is TGCAGTGCTAGAGAAGTGGGCCACGAGCAGTACTTC. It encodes CSAREVGHEQYF.

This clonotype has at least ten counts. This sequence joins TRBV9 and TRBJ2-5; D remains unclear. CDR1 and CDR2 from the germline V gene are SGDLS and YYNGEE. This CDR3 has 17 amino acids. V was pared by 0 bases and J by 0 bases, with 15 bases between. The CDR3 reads CASSVGRPPQNQETQYF. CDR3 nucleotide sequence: TGTGCCAGCAGCGTAGGGAGACCGCCGCAAAACCAAGAGACCCAGTACTTC.

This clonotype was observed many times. CDR3 nucleotides: TGTGCCAGTTATGGGGGGTTCTGGGACACCGGGGAGCTGTTTTTT. This sequence encodes CASYGGFWDTGELFF. The chain uses TRBV28 and TRBJ2-2; a possible D gene is TRBD2 (6 bases). The CDR3 covers 15 residues. V lost 9 bases to trimming and J lost 3 bases, with 17 bases between them. Germline CDR1 is MDHEN and CDR2 is SYDVKM.